The 7 T cell receptor beta chains below all came from one sample that was sequenced in a study of T-cell memory formation after mild COVID-19. Via MiXCR, TCRdb re-called the 5' RACE reads, giving one row per CDR3 protein. Among roughly 51,000 distinct CDR3 sequences listed, 5.5% to 7.5% were seen once. Source material: PBMCs or a T cell subset sorted from them (not recorded which). These receptor sequences come from a man younger than 35 who had mild COVID-19 (a few samples of this study predate the infection). Cell type and time point are not known.

There are many counts of this clonotype. V usage is TRBV12-3 or TRBV12-4 and J usage is TRBJ2-1; 9 bases align to TRBD1. With V trimmed by 6 bases and J by 4 bases, 16 bases remained unmatched. The CDR3 loop spans 18 amino acids. CDR3: CASRYSRTGTGQYNEQFF. The CDR3 nucleotides are TGTGCCAGCAGATACTCCCGAACCGGGACAGGGCAATACAATGAGCAGTTCTTC.

Within the sample, this clonotype is medium-sized. This chain uses TRBV7-2 with TRBJ1-6, with D unresolved. The germline V gene encodes CDR1 SGHTA and CDR2 FQGNSA. The CDR3 sequence is 14 residues long. V was trimmed by 4 bases and J by 8 bases, leaving 12 bases between them. In DNA form, the CDR3 reads TGTGCCAGCAGCTCCCAGGCCGGGGATTCACCCCTCCACTTT. It specifies CASSSQAGDSPLHF. The variable domain in full, completed from reference TRBV7-2 and TRBJ1-6, reads GAGVSQSPSNKVTEKGKDVELRCDPISGHTALYWYRQSLGQGLEFLIYFQGNSAPDKSGLPSDRFSAERTGGSVSTLTIQRTQQEDSAVYLCASSSQAGDSPLHFGNGTRLTVT.

This clonotype was counted ten times or more. V is TRBV4-2 and J is TRBJ2-1; 7 nucleotides agree with TRBD2. The CDR3 sequence is 14 residues long. Germline values: CDR1 LGHNA, CDR2 YNFKEQ. V lost 8 bases and J lost 5; bases outside the gene matches: 9. The CDR3: CASGERGPNNEQFF. CDR3 bases: TGTGCCAGCGGGGAGCGGGGACCGAACAATGAGCAGTTCTTC.

J is TRBJ2-1 and V is TRBV9, with D perhaps matching TRBD1 (5 bases). This CDR3 contains 15 residues. Trimming stripped 3 bases from V and 3 bases from J, with 13 bases between. Germline V gene sequence: CDR1 SGDLS, CDR2 YYNGEE. CDR3 in amino acids: CASSGGHPLYNEQFF. The CDR3 region has the DNA TGTGCCAGCAGCGGCGGACATCCCCTCTACAATGAGCAGTTCTTC.

The sample holds many counts of this clonotype. The chain is built from TRBV5-1 and TRBJ2-3; D might be TRBD1 (6 bases). CDR1 and CDR2 (germline): SGHRS, YFSETQ. The CDR3 is made up of 14 amino acids. Deletions cut 4 bases from V and 5 bases from J, with 14 bases between. The CDR3 loop is CASSPLQGEDTQYF. CDR3 sequence (DNA): TGCGCCAGCAGCCCCTTACAGGGAGAAGATACGCAGTATTTT.

The rearrangement uses TRBV3-2 and TRBJ2-7. TRBV3-2 is a listed pseudogene. CDR3 length: 16 residues. This CDR3 reads CASSQEKRSSSYEQYF. Written as DNA, the CDR3 is TGTGCCAGCAGCCAAGAGAAGCGAAGTAGCTCCTACGAGCAGTACTTC.

The J gene is TRBJ2-3, the V gene TRBV5-6; D gene unclear. Germline V gives CDR1 SGHDT, CDR2 YYEEEE. This CDR3 spans 15 amino acids. Deletions cut 4 bases from V and 0 bases from J, with 12 bases between. The chain's CDR3 is CASSPTESSTDTQYF. The CDR3 DNA sequence: TGTGCCAGCAGCCCGACTGAATCTAGCACAGATACGCAGTATTTT.